One and the same sample provided the 24 T cell receptor beta chains below, sequenced in a study of cytomegalovirus exposure and HLA in healthy donors. In the PCR, 60 Vbeta and 13 Jbeta primers were used. TCRdb's copy holds only in-frame clones and misses some; the assay was immunoSEQ multiplex PCR. The table includes 55,000 to 80,000 clones, about 65% detected once. The material sequenced was PBMCs. These receptors were collected from a woman aged 25 to 39 in good health and CMV-seronegative.

This clone was seen a few times. The chain joins TRBV6-5 to TRBJ2-4, with D unresolved. There are 14 residues in the CDR3. Germline lookup yields CDR1 MNHEY and CDR2 SVGAGI. V lost 4 bases and J 7 bases, leaving 14 bases between the germline ends. The CDR3 loop reads CASSSPIVGNIQYF. The CDR3 coding sequence is TGTGCCAGCAGTTCACCGATCGTCGGGAACATTCAGTACTTC.

This clone was detected only once. The rearrangement links TRBV29-1 to TRBJ1-3; D gene ambiguous. The CDR3 is 16 amino acids. Trimming took 0 bases from V and 0 from J, leaving 12 bases between them. In germline, CDR1 is SQVTM, CDR2 ANQGSEA. CDR3 coding DNA: TGCAGCGTTGAAGATCTTCCCGGTAACTCTGGAAACACCATATATTTT. Encoded protein: CSVEDLPGNSGNTIYF.

V usage is TRBV4-1 and J usage is TRBJ1-2, with TRBD1 identical over 8 bases. The germline gives CDR1 MGHRA, CDR2 YSYEKL. The CDR3 runs 16 residues. With V trimmed by 0 bases and J by 3 bases, 6 bases remained unmatched. DNA of the CDR3: TGCGCCAGCAGCCAAGATCTTTCCAGGGGGCACTATGGCTACACCTTC. Its translation is CASSQDLSRGHYGYTF.

This chain joins TRBV14 and TRBJ2-3; 10 nucleotides line up with TRBD2. CDR1 SGHDN and CDR2 FVKESK come from the germline V gene. This CDR3 region has 16 residues. V dropped 3 bases and J dropped 1; count of bases not matched to a gene: 4. The CDR3 protein is CASSQLAGVRTDTQYF. The CDR3 nucleotides read TGTGCCAGCAGCCAGCTAGCGGGGGTTCGCACAGATACGCAGTATTTT.

This clone showed up just a few times. The V gene is TRBV7-3, the J gene TRBJ1-1; 7 bases match TRBD1. Germline V gene data show CDR1 as SGHTA and CDR2 as FQGTGA. The CDR3 has 14 amino acids. J lost 1 base, V lost 5 bases, and 4 bases had no gene match. As DNA, the CDR3 is TGTGCCAGCAGCATCGACAGGGCGAACACTGAAGCTTTCTTT. This sequence encodes CASSIDRANTEAFF.

Comment on this clone: One end of the junction does not line up with germline, which may come from a read error. The chain combines TRBV7-6 with TRBJ1-1, with D possibly TRBD1 on 5 matching bases. Germline V CDR1 and CDR2: SGHVS, FNYEAQ. The CDR3 is 13 amino acids. CDR3 residues: CASSLKQGTEAFF. The CDR3 DNA reads as TGTGCTAGCAGCTTAAAGCAGGGCACTGAAGCTTTCTTT.

The chain carries TRBV7-2 and TRBJ2-5; TRBD1 agrees at 7 bases. CDR1 SGHTA and CDR2 FQGNSA come from the germline V gene. The length of the CDR3 is 16 residues. V shed 6 bases, J shed 2 bases, and the junction held 12 bases outside the gene matches. The CDR3 region is CASSLRTGAYQETQYF. The CDR3 nucleotides are TGTGCCAGCAGTCTTAGAACAGGGGCATATCAAGAGACCCAGTACTTC.

This chain connects TRBV11-2 to TRBJ1-5; perhaps TRBD1 as D (5 bases). CDR1 SGHAT and CDR2 FQNNGV come from the germline V gene. V was clipped by 5 bases and J by 4 bases, with 9 bases between them. This CDR3 region has 13 residues. The CDR3 protein is CASSVNRNQPQHF. CDR3 coding DNA: TGTGCCAGCAGCGTCAACAGGAATCAGCCCCAGCATTTT.

This clone was seen only once. The chain carries TRBV5-1 and TRBJ2-5, with 12 bases fitting TRBD1. This CDR3 is built from 16 residues. Germline loops: CDR1 SGHRS, CDR2 YFSETQ. The trim removed 4 bases at V and 4 bases at J, leaving 8 bases unmatched. The CDR3 region is CASSVLGQGASETQYF. CDR3 bases: TGCGCCAGCAGCGTACTGGGACAGGGGGCTTCAGAGACCCAGTACTTC.

Only a few counts were recorded for this clone. The V and J genes are TRBV19 and TRBJ1-1, with TRBD1 as a possible D gene (6 bases). The CDR3 covers 11 residues. V shed 4 bases and J shed 6 bases, with 6 bases lying between them. Germline CDR1 is LNHDA and CDR2 is SQIVND (reference sequence). CDR3 amino acids: CASSKGAEAFF. DNA of the CDR3: TGTGCCAGTAGTAAGGGGGCTGAAGCTTTCTTT.

CDR3 residues: CASSLVPGQGITNYGYTF. In nucleotides, the CDR3 is TGTGCCAGCAGCCTTGTCCCGGGACAGGGAATCACTAACTATGGCTACACCTTC. The chain uses TRBV7-8 and TRBJ1-2; TRBD1 matches at 9 bases. The CDR3 is 18 residues long. Germline loops: CDR1 SGHVS, CDR2 FQNEAQ. The trim removed 5 bases at V and 0 bases at J, leaving 13 bases unmatched. The full variable domain, with the rest looked up from reference TRBV7-8 and TRBJ1-2, is GAGVSQSPRYKVAKRGQDVALRCDPISGHVSLFWYQQALGQGPEFLTYFQNEAQLDKSGLPSDRFFAERPEGSVSTLKIQRTQQEDSAVYLCASSLVPGQGITNYGYTFGSGTRLTVV.

The chain links TRBV6-1 to TRBJ2-1, with 7 bases identical to TRBD1. Looked up from germline, CDR1 is MNHNS and CDR2 is SASEGT. This CDR3 region has 16 residues. Unmatched junction bases numbered 7, after V lost 2 bases and J lost 3 bases. CDR3 bases: TGTGCCAGCAGTGAATGGGGACAGCGATTCTACAATGAGCAGTTCTTC. Its protein product is CASSEWGQRFYNEQFF.

The chain has TRBV5-5 and TRBJ2-3, with D possibly matching TRBD2 (6 bases). Germline V CDR1 and CDR2: SGHKS, YYEKEE (reference sequence). The CDR3 has 18 residues. V gave up 4 bases and J gave up 2 bases, with 23 bases separating them. The CDR3 bases are TGTGCCAGCAGCCCCCGGACCCGACTAGTCTCTGTCACAGATACGCAGTATTTT. Translation: CASSPRTRLVSVTDTQYF. Full variable domain (outside the CDR3, taken from reference TRBV5-5 and TRBJ2-3): DAGVTQSPTHLIKTRGQQVTLRCSPISGHKSVSWYQQVLGQGPQFIFQYYEKEERGRGNFPDRFSARQFPNYSSELNVNALLLGDSALYLCASSPRTRLVSVTDTQYFGPGTRLTVL.

The chain combines TRBV7-9 with TRBJ2-3; maybe TRBD2 (5 bases). This CDR3 spans 14 amino acids. V was clipped by 6 bases and J by 5 bases, with 15 bases between them. CDR1 SEHNR and CDR2 FQNEAQ come from the germline V gene (reference sequence). CDR3 in amino acids: CASSSPGVRDTQYF. In DNA form, the CDR3 reads TGTGCCAGCAGTTCCCCCGGGGTTCGAGATACGCAGTATTTT.

For this clone: It may be a read error: a sequence one base away is much more abundant. The chain employs TRBV6-1 and TRBJ1-1, with 10 bases fitting TRBD1. With V trimmed by 6 bases and J by 1 base, 2 bases remained unmatched. Germline V gene sequence: CDR1 MNHNS, CDR2 SASEGT. The CDR3 covers 14 residues. The CDR3 nucleotides read TGTGCCAGCAGCCGGACAGGGGGGAACACTGAAGCTTTCTTT. It is translated as CASSRTGGNTEAFF.

The sample holds a few counts of this clone. The genes are TRBV5-1 and TRBJ2-7, with a possible D match to TRBD1 (7 bases). Germline CDR1 is SGHRS and CDR2 is YFSETQ. The CDR3 is 15 residues long. Trimming took 4 bases from V and 7 from J, leaving 21 bases between them. CDR3 loop: CASSGIRGARGEQYF. CDR3 DNA: TGCGCCAGCAGCGGTATCAGGGGGGCGAGAGGTGAGCAGTACTTC. The variable domain in full, with the rest retrieved from reference TRBV5-1 and TRBJ2-7, is KAGVTQTPRYLIKTRGQQVTLSCSPISGHRSVSWYQQTPGQGLQFLFEYFSETQRNKGNFPGRFSGRQFSNSRSEMNVSTLELGDSALYLCASSGIRGARGEQYFGPGTRLTVT.

The chain has TRBV6-1 and TRBJ1-5; TRBD1 might be the D (5 bases). Germline V gene sequence: CDR1 MNHNS, CDR2 SASEGT. This CDR3 comprises 14 residues. V lost 4 bases, J lost 7 bases, and 14 bases lay in between. CDR3 amino acids: CASSGDGGGQPQHF. The CDR3 DNA reads TGTGCCAGCAGTGGAGACGGGGGTGGCCAGCCCCAGCATTTT.

The V gene is TRBV6-1, the J gene TRBJ2-7; 11 bases are a match to TRBD2. Germline CDR1 is MNHNS and CDR2 is SASEGT. The trim removed 3 bases at V and 3 bases at J, leaving 7 bases unmatched. The CDR3 spans 16 residues. CDR3 amino acids: CASSDPSGGLLYEQYF. In nucleotides, the CDR3 is TGTGCCAGCAGTGACCCTAGCGGGGGGCTTCTCTACGAGCAGTACTTC.

The rearrangement uses TRBV6-1 and TRBJ2-7; TRBD2 matches at 7 bases. CDR3 size: 13 residues. Trimming took 6 bases from V and 2 from J; bases not matched to a gene: 4. CDR1 and CDR2 from the germline V gene are MNHNS and SASEGT. The CDR3 coding sequence is TGTGCCAGCAGGTCGGGGGGAGCCTACGAGCAGTACTTC. Protein product: CASRSGGAYEQYF.

The rearrangement joins TRBV2 to TRBJ1-1; D remains unclear. V was trimmed by 7 bases and J by 11 bases, leaving 14 bases between them. The CDR3 consists of 11 residues. Germline values: CDR1 SNHLY, CDR2 FYNNEI. DNA for the CDR3: TGTGCCAGCACCATTTCGAGGCAGGCTTTCTTT. This encodes CASTISRQAFF.

V and J are TRBV27 and TRBJ2-3, with TRBD1 matching over 9 bases. This CDR3 contains 15 residues. Looked up from germline, CDR1 is MNHEY and CDR2 is SMNVEV (reference sequence). With 2 bases clipped from V and 4 bases from J, the junction kept 4 bases outside the gene matches. CDR3 amino acids: CASSLGTGSPDTQYF. The CDR3 bases are TGTGCCAGCAGTTTAGGGACAGGGAGTCCAGATACGCAGTATTTT.

In its sample, this clone was seen a few times. The chain employs TRBV25-1 and TRBJ1-1, with 7 bases that match TRBD1. CDR1 is MGHDK and CDR2 is SYGVNS in the germline V gene. The trim removed 5 bases at V and 1 base at J, leaving 4 bases unmatched. CDR3 length: 14 residues. The CDR3 is CASSLTGRNTEAFF. The CDR3 DNA is TGTGCCAGCAGTTTGACAGGGCGGAACACTGAAGCTTTCTTT. The complete variable domain, with remaining parts taken from reference TRBV25-1 and TRBJ1-1, reads EADIYQTPRYLVIGTGKKITLECSQTMGHDKMYWYQQDPGMELHLIHYSYGVNSTEKGDLSSESTVSRIRTEHFPLTLESARPSHTSQYLCASSLTGRNTEAFFGQGTRLTVV.

This clone was detected a few times. The rearrangement uses TRBV4-1 and TRBJ1-1; weak D call: TRBD1 (6 bases). Trimming removed 1 base at V and 0 bases at J, with 9 bases between. This CDR3 is 15 amino acids long. The germline gives CDR1 MGHRA, CDR2 YSYEKL. CDR3 sequence: CASSQGQGMNTEAFF. The CDR3 DNA follows: TGCGCCAGCAGCCAAGGGCAGGGGATGAACACTGAAGCTTTCTTT.

The V call is TRBV5-5, the J call TRBJ2-5; perhaps TRBD1 as D (5 bases). Germline CDR1 is SGHKS and CDR2 is YYEKEE (reference sequence). V shed 4 bases and J shed 4 bases, with 17 bases lying between them. This CDR3 comprises 15 residues. The CDR3: CASSAGFGQGETQYF. The CDR3 nucleotides read TGTGCCAGCAGCGCCGGATTCGGACAAGGAGAGACCCAGTACTTC.